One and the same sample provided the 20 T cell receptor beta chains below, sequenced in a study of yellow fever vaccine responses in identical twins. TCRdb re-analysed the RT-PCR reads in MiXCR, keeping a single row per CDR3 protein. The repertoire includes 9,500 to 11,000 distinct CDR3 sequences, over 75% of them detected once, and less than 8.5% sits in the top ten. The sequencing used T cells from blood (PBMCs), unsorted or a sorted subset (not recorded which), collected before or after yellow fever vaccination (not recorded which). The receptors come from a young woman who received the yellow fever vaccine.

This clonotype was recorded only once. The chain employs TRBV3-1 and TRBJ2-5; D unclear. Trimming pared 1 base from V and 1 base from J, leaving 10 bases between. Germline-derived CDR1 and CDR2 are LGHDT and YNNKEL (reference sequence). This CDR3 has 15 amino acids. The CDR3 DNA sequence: TGTGCCAGCAGCCAAGGAAGGGTAGGCCAAGAGACCCAGTACTTC. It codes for CASSQGRVGQETQYF.

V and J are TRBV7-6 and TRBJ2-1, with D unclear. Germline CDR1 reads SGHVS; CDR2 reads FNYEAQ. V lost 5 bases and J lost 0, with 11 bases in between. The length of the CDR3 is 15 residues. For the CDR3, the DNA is TGTGCCAGCAGCCCGGACCCAAGCTCCTACAATGAGCAGTTCTTC. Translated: CASSPDPSSYNEQFF.

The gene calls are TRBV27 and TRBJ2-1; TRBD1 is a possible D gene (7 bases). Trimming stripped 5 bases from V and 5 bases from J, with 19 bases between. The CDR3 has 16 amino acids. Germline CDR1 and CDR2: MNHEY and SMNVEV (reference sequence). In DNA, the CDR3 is TGTGCCAGCAGTCCCCAAGGCGGCGGGACAGACAATGAGCAGTTCTTC. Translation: CASSPQGGGTDNEQFF.

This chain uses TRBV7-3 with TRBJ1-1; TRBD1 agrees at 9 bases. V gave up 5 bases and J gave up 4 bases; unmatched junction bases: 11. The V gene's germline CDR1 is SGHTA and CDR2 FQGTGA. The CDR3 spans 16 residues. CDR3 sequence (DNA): TGTGCCAGCAGCCCCGATCAGAGGGACAGGGCCACTGAAGCTTTCTTT. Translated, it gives CASSPDQRDRATEAFF.

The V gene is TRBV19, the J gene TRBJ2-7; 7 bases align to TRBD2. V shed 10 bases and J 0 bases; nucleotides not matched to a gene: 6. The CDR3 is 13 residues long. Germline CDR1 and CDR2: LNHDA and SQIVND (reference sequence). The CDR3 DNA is TGTGCCACCTCCGGGAGGTCCTCCTACGAGCAGTACTTC. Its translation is CATSGRSSYEQYF.

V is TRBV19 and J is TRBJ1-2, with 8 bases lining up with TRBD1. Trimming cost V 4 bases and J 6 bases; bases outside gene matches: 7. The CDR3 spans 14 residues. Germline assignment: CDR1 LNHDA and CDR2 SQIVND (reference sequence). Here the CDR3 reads CASSTRQGRHGYTF. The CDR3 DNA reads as TGTGCCAGTAGTACCCGACAGGGGCGCCATGGCTACACCTTC.

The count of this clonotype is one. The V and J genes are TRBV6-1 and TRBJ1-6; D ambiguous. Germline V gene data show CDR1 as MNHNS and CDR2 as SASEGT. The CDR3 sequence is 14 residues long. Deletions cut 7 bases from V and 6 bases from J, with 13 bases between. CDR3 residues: CASIGRGSNSPLHF. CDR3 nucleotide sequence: TGTGCCAGCATTGGTCGCGGGTCTAATTCACCCCTCCACTTT.

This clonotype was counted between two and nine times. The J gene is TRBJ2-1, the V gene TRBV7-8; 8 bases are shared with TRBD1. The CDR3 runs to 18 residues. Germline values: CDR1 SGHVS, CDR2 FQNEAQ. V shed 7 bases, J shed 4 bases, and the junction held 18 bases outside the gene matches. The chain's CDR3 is CASTLIGTGDIPYNEQFF. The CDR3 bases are TGTGCCAGCACCCTCATCGGGACAGGCGATATACCGTACAATGAGCAGTTCTTC.

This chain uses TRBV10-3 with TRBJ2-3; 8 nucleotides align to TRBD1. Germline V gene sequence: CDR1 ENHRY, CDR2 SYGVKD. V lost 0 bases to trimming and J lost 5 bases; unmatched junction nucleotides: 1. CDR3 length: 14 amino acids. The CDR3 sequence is CAISESGTGDTQYF. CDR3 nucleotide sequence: TGTGCCATCAGTGAGTCGGGGACAGGAGATACGCAGTATTTT.

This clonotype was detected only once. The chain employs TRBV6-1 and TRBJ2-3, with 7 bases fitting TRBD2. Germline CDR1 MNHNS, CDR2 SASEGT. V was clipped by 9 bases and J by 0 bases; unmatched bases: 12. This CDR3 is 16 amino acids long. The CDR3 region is CASTPGGYSSTDTQYF. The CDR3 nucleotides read TGTGCCAGTACACCGGGGGGATACTCTAGCACAGATACGCAGTATTTT.

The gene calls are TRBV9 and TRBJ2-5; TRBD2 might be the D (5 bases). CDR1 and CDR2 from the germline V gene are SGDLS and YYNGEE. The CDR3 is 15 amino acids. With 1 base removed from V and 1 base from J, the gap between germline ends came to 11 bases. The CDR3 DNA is TGTGCCAGCAGCGTATACGGGAACCCCCAAGAGACCCAGTACTTC. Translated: CASSVYGNPQETQYF.

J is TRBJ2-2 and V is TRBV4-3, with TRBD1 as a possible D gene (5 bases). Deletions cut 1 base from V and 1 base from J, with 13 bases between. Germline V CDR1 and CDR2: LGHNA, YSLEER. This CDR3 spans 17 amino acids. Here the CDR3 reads CASSQASAGWNTGELFF. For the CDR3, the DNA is TGCGCCAGCAGCCAAGCTTCCGCAGGGTGGAACACCGGGGAGCTGTTTTTT.

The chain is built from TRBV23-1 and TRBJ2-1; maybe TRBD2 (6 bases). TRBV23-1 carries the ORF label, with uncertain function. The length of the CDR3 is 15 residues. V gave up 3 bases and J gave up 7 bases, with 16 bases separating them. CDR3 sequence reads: CASSHPPIAVNEQFF. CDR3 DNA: TGCGCCAGCAGTCACCCACCTATAGCGGTTAATGAGCAGTTCTTC.

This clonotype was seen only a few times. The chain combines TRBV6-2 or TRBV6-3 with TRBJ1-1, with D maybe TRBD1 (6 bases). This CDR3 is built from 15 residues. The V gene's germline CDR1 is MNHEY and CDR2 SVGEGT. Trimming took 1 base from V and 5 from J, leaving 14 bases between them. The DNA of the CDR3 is TGTGCCAGCAGTTACTTGGGGGCGAAGGGGACTGAAGCTTTCTTT. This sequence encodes CASSYLGAKGTEAFF.

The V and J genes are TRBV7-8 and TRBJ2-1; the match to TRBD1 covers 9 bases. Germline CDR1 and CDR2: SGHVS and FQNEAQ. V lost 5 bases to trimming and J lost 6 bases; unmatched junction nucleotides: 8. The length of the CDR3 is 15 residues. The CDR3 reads CASSIRTGAANEQFF. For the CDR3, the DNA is TGTGCCAGCAGCATCAGGACAGGGGCCGCCAATGAGCAGTTCTTC.

The CDR3 nucleotides are TGTGCCAGCACTATCCGCAGCGGGGGGAACACTGAAGCTTTCTTT. Protein product: CASTIRSGGNTEAFF. The gene calls are TRBV12-3 or TRBV12-4 and TRBJ1-1; D perhaps matches TRBD1 (5 bases). Trimming cost V 7 bases and J 1 base, with 16 bases left between them. CDR3 size: 15 residues.

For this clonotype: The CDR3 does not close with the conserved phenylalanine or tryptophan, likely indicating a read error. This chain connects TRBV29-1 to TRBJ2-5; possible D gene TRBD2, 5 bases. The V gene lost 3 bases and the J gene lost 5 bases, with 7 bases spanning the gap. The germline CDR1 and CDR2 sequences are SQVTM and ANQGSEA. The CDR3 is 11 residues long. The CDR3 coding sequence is TGCAGCGTTGATCCGGGGGAGACCCAGTACTTG. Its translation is CSVDPGETQYL.

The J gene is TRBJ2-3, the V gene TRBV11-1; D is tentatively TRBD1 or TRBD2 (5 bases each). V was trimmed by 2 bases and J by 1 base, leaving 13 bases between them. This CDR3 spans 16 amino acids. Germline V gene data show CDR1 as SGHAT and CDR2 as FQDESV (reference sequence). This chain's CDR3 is CASSLSSGLGTDTQYF. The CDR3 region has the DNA TGTGCCAGCAGCTTATCGTCGGGGCTTGGCACAGATACGCAGTATTTT.

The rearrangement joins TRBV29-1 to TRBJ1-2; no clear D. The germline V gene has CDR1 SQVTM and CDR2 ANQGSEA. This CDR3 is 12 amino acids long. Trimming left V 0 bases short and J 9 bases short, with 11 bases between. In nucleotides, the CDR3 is TGCAGCGTTGAAGATCGGGCGGGGAGCTACACCTTC. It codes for CSVEDRAGSYTF.

The CDR3 bases are TGTGCCAGCAGTCATATGGCGGGAGGTCGGGAGCAGTACTTC. This codes for CASSHMAGGREQYF. This sequence joins TRBV25-1 and TRBJ2-7, with TRBD2 matching over 8 bases. The V segment lost 5 bases and the J segment 7 bases; nucleotides outside the gene matches: 10. The CDR3 has 14 residues. Germline CDR1 MGHDK, CDR2 SYGVNS.